This is a list of T cell receptor beta chains from one sample in a study of OX40 agonist ivuxolimab in advanced cancers. TCRdb keeps only in-frame clones here, not all; method: immunoSEQ multiplex PCR. Among 100,000 or so clones listed, more than 75% were seen once. The sample here was CD4+ or CD8+ T cells sorted from blood, taken in a trial of the OX40 agonist ivuxolimab. These receptors were collected from an adult with an advanced solid tumor such as melanoma, head and neck, liver or kidney cancer. Each CDR3 is given with its conserved first and last residue.

j_gene: TRBJ2-3; v_gene: TRBV11-3; CDR3aa: CASSFSGADTQYF
j_gene: TRBJ1-5; v_gene: TRBV28; CDR3aa: CASSRRGGPMPQHF
j_gene: TRBJ2-7; v_gene: TRBV7-8; CDR3aa: CASSLDRAFSYEQYF
j_gene: TRBJ2-3; v_gene: TRBV5-1; CDR3aa: CASSGGGLSSTDTQYF
j_gene: TRBJ2-3; v_gene: TRBV7-2; CDR3aa: CASRLAGVDTQYF
j_gene: TRBJ2-5; v_gene: TRBV27; CDR3aa: CASSSPQETQYF
j_gene: TRBJ1-1; v_gene: TRBV10-1; CDR3aa: CASSAAGKYTEAFF
j_gene: TRBJ2-1; v_gene: TRBV9; CDR3aa: CASSVAQGTTYNEQFF
j_gene: TRBJ1-1; v_gene: TRBV11-3; CDR3aa: CASVLRGQGTEAFF
j_gene: TRBJ2-3; v_gene: TRBV5-4; CDR3aa: CASSLQAGADTQYF